The 21 T cell receptor beta chains in this list originate from one sample, sequenced in a study of Ad26.COV2.S vaccination and SARS-CoV-2 variants. Sequenced by immunoSEQ multiplex PCR; TCRdb stores in-frame clones only, minus some. The sample shows about 180,000 clones, around 88% of them seen only once. The sequencing used peripheral blood, collected after recovery from COVID-19. These receptors were collected from a human donor who had recovered from COVID-19.

This chain joins TRBV2 and TRBJ1-6; D ambiguous. Germline lookup yields CDR1 SNHLY and CDR2 FYNNEI. The CDR3 sequence is 14 residues long. Trimming stripped 5 bases from V and 10 bases from J, with 15 bases between. DNA for the CDR3: TGTGCCAGCAGTCCACGGTTGGTCGGCTCACCCCTCCACTTT. This codes for CASSPRLVGSPLHF.

The rearrangement uses TRBV21-1 and TRBJ2-2; TRBD1, the D gene given by the table, was not confirmed from the DNA. TRBV21-1 corresponds to a pseudogene. This CDR3 is built from 17 residues. The CDR3 nucleotides are TGTGCCAGCAGCGACCGGGGACAGCCGTCGAACACCGGGGAGCTGTTTTTT. The encoded protein is CASSDRGQPSNTGELFF.

In its sample, this clone was seen many times. The rearrangement links TRBV5-1 to TRBJ2-7, with 10 bases lining up with TRBD2. Unmatched junction bases numbered 9, after V lost 4 bases and J lost 2 bases. The CDR3 has 16 amino acids. Per germline, CDR1 SGHRS and CDR2 YFSETQ. For the CDR3, the DNA is TGCGCCAGCAGCCAATCAGCGGGAGGGCTCGCCTACGAGCAGTACTTC. Protein sequence: CASSQSAGGLAYEQYF.

The chain recombines TRBV11-2 with TRBJ2-7; D not certain. Between the trimmed V and J ends, which lost 5 bases and 2 bases, there was a span of 10 bases. Germline V gives CDR1 SGHAT, CDR2 FQNNGV. This CDR3 is built from 13 residues. CDR3 protein: CASSHFGAYEQYF. The CDR3, as DNA: TGTGCCAGCAGCCACTTCGGCGCCTACGAGCAGTACTTC.

The gene calls are TRBV7-3 and TRBJ1-1; D is unclear. Germline V lookup: CDR1 SGHTA, CDR2 FQGTGA. V was pared by 5 bases and J by 3 bases, with 19 bases between. The CDR3 has 16 residues. CDR3 nucleotide sequence: TGTGCCAGCAGCCTAAGGACGGACTTCTTCGACACTGAAGCTTTCTTT. It specifies CASSLRTDFFDTEAFF.

This chain uses TRBV6-6 with TRBJ1-3; 8 positions match TRBD1. The V segment lost 4 bases and the J segment 4 bases; nucleotides outside the gene matches: 6. The germline V gene has CDR1 MNHNY and CDR2 SVGAGI (reference sequence). The CDR3 length is 15 residues. The CDR3 sequence: CASSSTGGHGNTIYF. The CDR3 DNA is TGTGCCAGCAGTTCTACAGGGGGGCACGGAAACACCATATATTTT.

This clone was observed a handful of times. This rearrangement joins TRBV7-3 to TRBJ2-2, with 9 bases matching TRBD1. Germline loops: CDR1 SGHTA, CDR2 FQGTGA. The trim removed 4 bases at V and 3 bases at J, leaving 3 bases unmatched. This CDR3 is 15 amino acids long. CDR3 nucleotides: TGTGCCAGCAGCTCACAGGGGGCGGACACCGGGGAGCTGTTTTTT. Residues: CASSSQGADTGELFF.

This clone occurred once. V usage is TRBV7-2 and J usage is TRBJ2-5; D uncertain. The CDR3 is made up of 13 amino acids. The germline V gene encodes CDR1 SGHTA and CDR2 FQGNSA. Trimming stripped 1 base from V and 3 bases from J, with 6 bases between. The CDR3 DNA sequence: TGTGCCAGCAGCTTAGTGCAGGAAGAGACCCAGTACTTC. The encoded protein is CASSLVQEETQYF. Drawing the rest from reference TRBV7-2 and TRBJ2-5, the complete variable domain is GAGVSQSPSNKVTEKGKDVELRCDPISGHTALYWYRQSLGQGLEFLIYFQGNSAPDKSGLPSDRFSAERTGGSVSTLTIQRTQQEDSAVYLCASSLVQEETQYFGPGTRLLVL.

This chain joins TRBV18 and TRBJ2-7; D may be TRBD2 (6 bases). The CDR3 length is 15 residues. Germline V gene lookup returns CDR1 KGHSH and CDR2 LQKENI. Trimming removed 3 bases from V and 3 bases from J, with 15 bases in between. This CDR3 is CASSPPTSRIYEQYF. CDR3 nucleotides: TGTGCCAGCTCACCCCCTACTAGCCGAATCTACGAGCAGTACTTC.

This clone was counted once. This sequence joins TRBV19 and TRBJ2-6; 11 bases agree with TRBD2. This CDR3 has 22 amino acids. The ends lost 5 bases at V and 0 bases at J; junction bases unmatched: 18. The germline gives CDR1 LNHDA, CDR2 SQIVND (reference sequence). The CDR3 coding sequence is TGTGCCAGTAGTGCACCGGGAGGGGCCCTAGCGGGGGGATTCTCTGGGGCCAACGTCCTGACTTTC. This translates into CASSAPGGALAGGFSGANVLTF.

For the CDR3, the DNA is TGCGCCAGCAGCCCGGACAGGGGCACTGAAGCTTTCTTT. Its translation: CASSPDRGTEAFF. The chain links TRBV5-1 to TRBJ1-1; 9 bases are a match to TRBD1. Germline V gene data show CDR1 as SGHRS and CDR2 as YFSETQ. The V and J ends lost 4 bases and 4 bases, in that order; junction bases with no gene match: 2. The CDR3 sequence is 13 residues long.

The J gene is TRBJ2-1, the V gene TRBV11-2, with a weak D call TRBD2 (6 bases). Between the trimmed V and J ends, which lost 5 bases and 4 bases, there was a span of 15 bases. Germline V lookup: CDR1 SGHAT, CDR2 FQNNGV. This CDR3 spans 15 amino acids. CDR3 DNA: TGTGCCAGCAGCCCCCAGGGCGGGGCTTACAATGAGCAGTTCTTC. Protein: CASSPQGGAYNEQFF. Combining the CDR3 with reference TRBV11-2 and TRBJ2-1 gives the whole variable domain EAGVAQSPRYKIIEKRQSVAFWCNPISGHATLYWYQQILGQGPKLLIQFQNNGVVDDSQLPKDRFSAERLKGVDSTLKIQPAKLEDSAVYLCASSPQGGAYNEQFFGPGTRLTVL.

The chain carries TRBV27 and TRBJ2-1, with D maybe TRBD2 (5 bases). Germline V gene lookup returns CDR1 MNHEY and CDR2 SMNVEV (reference sequence). The CDR3 has 12 amino acids. V was trimmed by 2 bases and J by 7 bases, leaving 6 bases between them. The CDR3 reads CASSLAGNEQFF. The CDR3 DNA is TGTGCCAGCAGTTTAGCGGGTAATGAGCAGTTCTTC.

This clone was seen a few times. The chain couples TRBV15 to TRBJ2-7, with 7 bases fitting TRBD1. The length of the CDR3 is 16 residues. The germline gives CDR1 LNHNV, CDR2 YYDKDF (reference sequence). Trimming took 0 bases from V and 0 from J; bases not matched to a gene: 5. CDR3 residues: CATSRDRDRSSYEQYF. The CDR3 nucleotides are TGTGCCACCAGCAGAGATCGGGACAGATCCTCCTACGAGCAGTACTTC.

This sequence joins TRBV3-1 (or the pseudogene TRBV3-2) and TRBJ1-5, with D uncertain. Germline V gene sequence: CDR1 LGHDT, CDR2 YNNKEL (reference sequence). The CDR3 sequence is 12 residues long. V lost 0 bases to trimming and J lost 5 bases, with 2 bases between them. The CDR3 here is CASSQEDQPQHF. The CDR3 bases are TGTGCCAGCAGCCAAGAGGATCAGCCCCAGCATTTT.

The chain recombines TRBV18 with TRBJ2-6; D gene ambiguous. The V gene lost 1 base and the J gene lost 3 bases, with 7 bases spanning the gap. The germline gives CDR1 KGHSH, CDR2 LQKENI. The length of the CDR3 is 15 residues. In DNA, the CDR3 is TGTGCCAGCTCACCACAGGGATTTGGGGCCAACGTCCTGACTTTC. This sequence encodes CASSPQGFGANVLTF.

The rearrangement links TRBV19 to TRBJ2-1; 8 bases are shared with TRBD1. The CDR3 totals 16 residues. CDR1 is LNHDA, CDR2 SQIVND, per germline (reference sequence). Trimming took 9 bases from V and 7 from J; bases not matched to a gene: 17. In DNA form, the CDR3 reads TGTGCCAGCCAACGTTCGAGGGGCAGGGGGCGGAATGAGCAGTTCTTC. This translates into CASQRSRGRGRNEQFF.

The V call is TRBV12-3 or TRBV12-4, the J call TRBJ2-1; D gene uncertain. The CDR3 is 12 residues long. Deletions cut 5 bases from V and 10 bases from J, with 12 bases between. The CDR3 DNA follows: TGTGCCAGCAGTCCCGAGCGATACGAGCAGTTCTTC. Encoded protein: CASSPERYEQFF.

The CDR3 here is CASSLQGNEQFF. The DNA for the CDR3 is TGTGCCAGCAGCTTACAGGGGAATGAGCAGTTCTTC. The chain joins TRBV11-2 to TRBJ2-1, with D perhaps TRBD1 (6 bases). Per germline, CDR1 SGHAT and CDR2 FQNNGV. The CDR3 is made up of 12 amino acids. V was trimmed by 2 bases and J by 7 bases, leaving 6 bases between them.

The chain is built from TRBV5-4 and TRBJ1-1, with D unresolved. The CDR3 totals 15 residues. Trimming left V 4 bases short and J 5 bases short, with 18 bases between. Per germline, CDR1 SGHNT and CDR2 YYREEE (reference sequence). The CDR3 is CASSRVNQLGTEAFF. CDR3 DNA sequence: TGTGCCAGCAGCCGGGTTAATCAATTGGGAACTGAAGCTTTCTTT.

The chain recombines TRBV7-9 with TRBJ2-2; D remains unclear. The ends were cut back, 3 bases at V and 6 bases at J, with 5 bases in the middle. Germline CDR1 and CDR2: SEHNR and FQNEAQ (reference sequence). This CDR3 comprises 12 residues. For the CDR3, the DNA is TGTGCCAGCAGCTTTAACCCCGGGGAGCTGTTTTTT. Translating gives CASSFNPGELFF.